The clone carrying this TCR beta chain was counted ten times or more. Its antigen is currently unknown. Only healthy Caucasians were enrolled as donors. This sample was taken from a study of identical twins. Findings of the study overall: Conclusions leaned on cross-sectional statistical analysis and did not track the same donors over time.

This CDR3 contains 13 residues. V was clipped by 7 bases and J by 7 bases, with 16 bases between them. From the 5' RACE reads, TCRdb called clonotypes with MiXCR, one entry per CDR3 protein. The table includes approximately 300,000 distinct CDR3 sequences, around 9.7% detected once. This sample also belongs to another study, concerning yellow fever vaccine responses in identical twins.

The material sequenced was CD8+ T cells sorted from blood. The rearrangement uses TRBV12-3 or TRBV12-4 and TRBJ1-1, with D uncertain. The sequence was obtained from a woman in her late teens or twenties in good health. DNA for the CDR3: TGTGCCAGCACCCCTACATTGCAGCATGAAGCTTTCTTT. Its protein is CASTPTLQHEAFF.